A selection of T cell receptor beta chains follows, all from one sample in a study of Graves' ophthalmopathy and Graves' hyperthyroidism. MiXCR was run by TCRdb on the multiplex PCR reads, yielding one entry per CDR3 protein. The sample yields hundreds of thousands of distinct CDR3 sequences, about a fifth seen once. Sequencing input: peripheral blood. The source of these receptors is a young woman with stable Graves' hyperthyroidism. Some clones in this sample may be carry-over from other donors' samples. Both conserved end residues are part of each CDR3. The order of the fields is V gene, clone size, D gene, J gene, CDR3 protein, CDR3 DNA. D genes are given only for firm matches. The size entry is marked missing in some rows and otherwise reads once, few, many or a size class.

v_gene: TRBV19
abundance: few
d_gene: .
j_gene: TRBJ2-2
CDR3aa: CASSIIGTGELFF
CDR3nt: TGTGCCAGTAGTATTATTGGAACCGGGGAGCTGTTTTTT

v_gene: TRBV14
abundance: once
d_gene: .
j_gene: TRBJ1-1
CDR3aa: CAISQGPEAFF
CDR3nt: TGTGCCATCAGCCAGGGGCCTGAAGCTTTCTTT

v_gene: TRBV28
abundance: few
d_gene: .
j_gene: TRBJ1-1
CDR3aa: CASRPPTLNTEAFF
CDR3nt: TGTGCCAGCAGGCCCCCCACCCTGAACACTGAAGCTTTCTTT

v_gene: TRBV20-1
abundance: .
d_gene: .
j_gene: TRBJ1-2
CDR3aa: CSASPNQGTYGYTF
CDR3nt: TGCAGTGCTAGCCCTAATCAGGGGACCTATGGCTACACCTTC

v_gene: TRBV10-1
abundance: .
d_gene: .
j_gene: TRBJ2-1
CDR3aa: CASSLAGVNEQFF
CDR3nt: TGCGCCAGCAGTCTGGCAGGGGTCAATGAGCAGTTCTTC

v_gene: TRBV11-2
abundance: once
d_gene: TRBD2
j_gene: TRBJ2-2
CDR3aa: CASSLRLAVPNTGELFF
CDR3nt: TGTGCCAGCAGCTTACGACTAGCTGTACCGAACACCGGGGAGCTGTTTTTT

v_gene: TRBV7-2
abundance: many
d_gene: TRBD1
j_gene: TRBJ1-5
CDR3aa: CASTYTGVSNQPQHF
CDR3nt: TGTGCCAGCACCTACACAGGGGTTAGCAATCAGCCCCAGCATTTT

v_gene: TRBV19
abundance: many
d_gene: .
j_gene: TRBJ1-5
CDR3aa: CASSPIRAGWPLSNQPQHF
CDR3nt: TGTGCCAGTAGCCCTATACGGGCAGGTTGGCCCCTTAGCAATCAGCCCCAGCATTTT

v_gene: TRBV7-2
abundance: .
d_gene: .
j_gene: TRBJ1-6
CDR3aa: CASSLRGVFGSPLHF
CDR3nt: TGTGCCAGCAGCTTAAGGGGTGTCTTTGGCTCACCCCTCCACTTT

v_gene: TRBV30
abundance: .
d_gene: .
j_gene: TRBJ1-1
CDR3aa: CAWSVSYEAFF
CDR3nt: TGTGCCTGGAGTGTATCCTATGAAGCTTTCTTT

v_gene: TRBV12-3/TRBV12-4
abundance: many
d_gene: TRBD1
j_gene: TRBJ1-6
CDR3aa: CASSLETGTSPLHF
CDR3nt: TGTGCCAGCAGTTTGGAGACAGGGACCTCACCCCTCCACTTT

v_gene: TRBV14
abundance: many
d_gene: .
j_gene: TRBJ2-7
CDR3aa: CASSPKVQSLPSEQYF
CDR3nt: TGTGCCAGCAGCCCCAAAGTCCAGTCCCTACCAAGCGAGCAGTACTTC

v_gene: TRBV6-4
abundance: .
d_gene: .
j_gene: TRBJ1-1
CDR3aa: CASSEGVVGYTESFF
CDR3nt: TGTGCCAGCAGTGAAGGTGTCGTAGGTTACACTGAATCTTTCTTT

v_gene: TRBV19
abundance: many
d_gene: TRBD1
j_gene: TRBJ1-1
CDR3aa: CASSTPGTGNTEAFF
CDR3nt: TGTGCCAGTAGTACCCCCGGGACAGGGAACACTGAAGCTTTCTTT

v_gene: TRBV30
abundance: few
d_gene: TRBD1
j_gene: TRBJ2-7
CDR3aa: CAWSASRTGSIYEQYF
CDR3nt: TGTGCCTGGAGTGCTAGCCGGACAGGGAGTATCTACGAGCAGTACTTC

v_gene: TRBV9
abundance: many
d_gene: .
j_gene: TRBJ1-2
CDR3aa: CASSPVDQFNYGYTF
CDR3nt: TGTGCCAGCAGCCCTGTGGACCAATTTAACTATGGCTACACCTTC

v_gene: TRBV12-3/TRBV12-4
abundance: many
d_gene: .
j_gene: TRBJ2-5
CDR3aa: CASSPPPGAQETQYF
CDR3nt: TGTGCCAGCAGTCCCCCTCCGGGGGCCCAAGAGACCCAGTACTTC